Each of the 22 T cell receptor beta chains below was sequenced from the same sample in a study of CD8 T cells in Susac syndrome. RNA, at about 0.45 to 1 ug, was reverse transcribed with random hexamers. One entry per CDR3 protein, called by TCRdb with MiXCR from the immunoSEQ multiplex PCR reads. The profile shows more than 80,000 distinct CDR3 sequences, approximately 94% of them singletons. The sample comprised CD8+ T cells from PBMCs. The receptors originated from a human donor with Susac syndrome.

The J gene is TRBJ1-1, the V gene TRBV6-2 or TRBV6-3; a weak D match, TRBD1 (5 bases). The CDR3 is 12 amino acids. V lost 8 bases and J lost 1, with 8 bases in between. Germline assignment: CDR1 MNHEY and CDR2 SVGEGT. The CDR3: CASQGRNTEAFF. CDR3 nucleotides: TGTGCCAGCCAGGGACGGAACACTGAAGCTTTCTTT.

The gene calls are TRBV24-1 and TRBJ2-1; no definite D call. The CDR3 is 12 residues long. V was trimmed by 4 bases and J by 5 bases, leaving 5 bases between them. Germline V lookup: CDR1 KGHDR, CDR2 SFDVKD. The CDR3 region has the DNA TGTGCCACCAGTGACCTAAACAATGAGCAGTTCTTC. It codes for CATSDLNNEQFF.

This clonotype was seen once. This chain connects TRBV6-6 to TRBJ2-5; possible D gene TRBD2, 5 bases. CDR3 length: 14 amino acids. CDR1 is MNHNY and CDR2 is SVGAGI in the germline V gene (reference sequence). Deletions cut 5 bases from V and 9 bases from J, with 19 bases between. The CDR3, as DNA: TGTGCCAGCAGTGGCCCGGGGAGTGGGGAGCCCCAGTACTTC. Translation gives CASSGPGSGEPQYF.

This clonotype was recorded only once. This chain connects TRBV15 to TRBJ2-7, with D perhaps matching TRBD2 (7 bases). Trimming took 2 bases from V and 1 from J, leaving 9 bases between them. Germline assignment: CDR1 LNHNV and CDR2 YYDKDF (reference sequence). This CDR3 comprises 14 residues. In DNA form, the CDR3 reads TGTGCCACCAGCAGAAGGGGGGGGTCCTACGAGCAGTACTTC. It codes for CATSRRGGSYEQYF.

This clonotype was seen only once. V and J are TRBV12-3 or TRBV12-4 and TRBJ1-3, with 9 bases fitting TRBD1. The CDR3 totals 17 residues. V shed 4 bases, J shed 4 bases, and the junction held 11 bases outside the gene matches. This CDR3 is CASSYTGTGPGGNTIYF. The CDR3 DNA sequence: TGTGCCAGCAGTTATACCGGGACAGGGCCTGGAGGAAACACCATATATTTT.

V gene TRBV7-8 combines with J gene TRBJ2-1, with D tentatively TRBD2 (6 bases). Trimming pared 8 bases from V and 8 bases from J, leaving 10 bases between. CDR3 length: 11 amino acids. The V gene's germline CDR1 is SGHVS and CDR2 FQNEAQ. Written as DNA, the CDR3 is TGTGCCAGCGGGAGGATCCATGAGCAGTTCTTC. Translation gives CASGRIHEQFF.

This chain joins TRBV7-9 and TRBJ2-1; D uncertain. Germline CDR1 reads SEHNR; CDR2 reads FQNEAQ (reference sequence). The CDR3 length is 16 residues. The ends were cut back, 2 bases at V and 5 bases at J, with 16 bases in the middle. CDR3 protein: CASSLTGPGIHNEQFF. The CDR3 bases are TGTGCCAGCAGCTTAACTGGGCCTGGGATCCACAATGAGCAGTTCTTC.

The chain carries TRBV6-1 and TRBJ2-7, with TRBD1 matching 8 bases. Germline V gene sequence: CDR1 MNHNS, CDR2 SASEGT. J was trimmed by 4 bases and V by 0 bases; bases with no gene match: 8. The CDR3 consists of 16 residues. The CDR3 reads CASSEAQETGDYEQYF. CDR3 nucleotides: TGTGCCAGCAGTGAAGCGCAAGAGACAGGGGATTACGAGCAGTACTTC.

The chain employs TRBV6-4 and TRBJ2-1; D is perhaps TRBD2 (6 bases). The CDR3 consists of 15 residues. Germline loops: CDR1 MRHNA, CDR2 SNTAGT. The V end lost 5 bases, the J end lost 0 bases, and 11 bases lay between the germline ends. The DNA for the CDR3 is TGTGCCAGCAGTCCGTCTAGCGACTCCTACAATGAGCAGTTCTTC. It translates to CASSPSSDSYNEQFF.

J is TRBJ2-3 and V is TRBV13; 13 positions match TRBD2. This CDR3 comprises 18 residues. Trimming removed 4 bases from V and 5 bases from J; junction bases left unmatched: 12. The germline CDR1 and CDR2 sequences are PRHDT and FYEKMQ (reference sequence). CDR3 DNA sequence: TGTGCCAGCAGCTCTCTAACGGGACTAGCGGGGTCAGGAGATACGCAGTATTTT. It yields the protein CASSSLTGLAGSGDTQYF.

This sequence joins TRBV13 and TRBJ2-7; D uncertain. The CDR3 length is 13 residues. V gave up 1 base and J gave up 5 bases, with 9 bases separating them. The V gene's germline CDR1 is PRHDT and CDR2 FYEKMQ (reference sequence). DNA for the CDR3: TGTGCCAGCAGCTTAGCATCGGTTAACGAGCAGTACTTC. Translation gives CASSLASVNEQYF.

Only one count was recorded for this clonotype. The V and J genes are TRBV7-7 and TRBJ2-1, with D perhaps matching TRBD1 or TRBD2 (5 bases each). The CDR3 is made up of 14 amino acids. The ends were cut back, 4 bases at V and 10 bases at J, with 17 bases in the middle. Germline CDR1 SSHAT, CDR2 FNYEAQ (reference sequence). CDR3 sequence reads: CASSSSRDPKEQFF. The CDR3 bases are TGTGCCAGCAGCTCAAGCCGGGACCCAAAGGAGCAGTTCTTC.

The chain recombines TRBV1 with TRBJ2-3. TRBV1 is assigned pseudogene status. The CDR3 is 13 residues long. CDR3: CTSSQDSEDTQYF. Here the CDR3 DNA reads TGCACCAGCAGCCAAGATTCGGAAGATACGCAGTATTTT.

The rearrangement links TRBV5-8 to TRBJ1-4; the D is unclear. The V gene lost 6 bases and the J gene lost 0 bases, with 6 bases spanning the gap. Germline lookup yields CDR1 SGHTS and CDR2 YDEGEE. The CDR3 consists of 13 residues. The CDR3, as DNA: TGTGCCAGCAAGAGGCCAACTAATGAAAAACTGTTTTTT. It yields the protein CASKRPTNEKLFF.

This chain joins TRBV20-1 and TRBJ1-4; the D gene is possibly TRBD1 (6 bases). The germline V gene has CDR1 DFQATT and CDR2 SNEGSKA (reference sequence). Trimming pared 3 bases from V and 5 bases from J, leaving 10 bases between. The CDR3 extends over 13 amino acids. The CDR3, as DNA: TGCAGTGCTAGGGGACAAAGGAATGAAAAACTGTTTTTT. Amino acid sequence: CSARGQRNEKLFF.

V and J are TRBV7-6 and TRBJ2-7, with a possible D match to TRBD2 (5 bases). Trimming cost V 5 bases and J 2 bases, with 10 bases left between them. This CDR3 has 13 residues. Germline CDR1 is SGHVS and CDR2 is FNYEAQ. The CDR3 bases are TGTGCCAGCAGCCCCCGGGAAACCTACGAGCAGTACTTC. Translated: CASSPRETYEQYF.

This chain connects TRBV20-1 to TRBJ2-5; unclear D gene. The germline gives CDR1 DFQATT, CDR2 SNEGSKA (reference sequence). This CDR3 region has 15 residues. Trimming pared 5 bases from V and 0 bases from J, leaving 16 bases between. The CDR3, as DNA: TGCAGTGCTCACTCGCCTTCACTGTACCAAGAGACCCAGTACTTC. It codes for CSAHSPSLYQETQYF.

The chain links TRBV27 to TRBJ1-2; TRBD1 is a possible D gene (5 bases). The V end lost 2 bases, the J end lost 8 bases, and 12 bases lay between the germline ends. The CDR3 has 13 residues. CDR1 is MNHEY and CDR2 is SMNVEV in the germline V gene (reference sequence). DNA of the CDR3: TGTGCCAGCAGTTTAGGCTTGGGGGAAGGCTACACCTTC. Translated: CASSLGLGEGYTF.

The chain uses TRBV9 and TRBJ1-1; D unresolved. The germline gives CDR1 SGDLS, CDR2 YYNGEE. V lost 0 bases and J lost 1, with 7 bases in between. CDR3 length equals 14 residues. The CDR3 DNA reads TGTGCCAGCAGCGTAGGAGGGAAGAACACTGAAGCTTTCTTT. Protein: CASSVGGKNTEAFF.

The J gene is TRBJ2-7, the V gene TRBV4-2; 7 nucleotides agree with TRBD2. J gave up 0 bases and V 4 bases, and 6 bases lay outside the gene matches. The V gene's germline CDR1 is LGHNA and CDR2 YNFKEQ. The CDR3 has 15 amino acids. The CDR3 sequence is CASSPGTTSSYEQYF. In DNA form, the CDR3 reads TGTGCCAGCAGCCCGGGGACTACGAGCTCCTACGAGCAGTACTTC.

This sequence joins TRBV5-1 and TRBJ2-1, with 11 bases lining up with TRBD2. V was clipped by 5 bases and J by 7 bases; unmatched bases: 2. The V gene's germline CDR1 is SGHRS and CDR2 YFSETQ. The length of the CDR3 is 13 residues. The CDR3 coding sequence is TGCGCCAGCAGACTAGCGGGGGCGAATGAGCAGTTCTTC. This codes for CASRLAGANEQFF.

This chain connects TRBV6-5 to TRBJ2-3; D may be TRBD2 (6 bases). V was shortened by 4 bases and J by 2 bases, with 13 bases between the two germline ends. Germline V gene data show CDR1 as MNHEY and CDR2 as SVGAGI. The CDR3 is made up of 15 amino acids. In nucleotides, the CDR3 is TGTGCCAGCAGTTCAGGGACTTCTCTCACAGATACGCAGTATTTT. The encoded protein is CASSSGTSLTDTQYF.